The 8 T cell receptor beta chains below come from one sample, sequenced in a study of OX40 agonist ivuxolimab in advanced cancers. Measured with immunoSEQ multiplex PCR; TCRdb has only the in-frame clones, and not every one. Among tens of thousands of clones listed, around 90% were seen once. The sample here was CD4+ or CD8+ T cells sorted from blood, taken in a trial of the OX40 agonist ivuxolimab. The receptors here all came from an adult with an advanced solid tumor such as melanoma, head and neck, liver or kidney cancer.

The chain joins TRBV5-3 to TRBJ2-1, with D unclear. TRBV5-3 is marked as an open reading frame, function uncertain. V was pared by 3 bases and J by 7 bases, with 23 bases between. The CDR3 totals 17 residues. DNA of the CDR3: TGTGCCAGAAGCTGGAGTTACAGTCGCCCGGGTCGAAATGAGCAGTTCTTC. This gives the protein CARSWSYSRPGRNEQFF.

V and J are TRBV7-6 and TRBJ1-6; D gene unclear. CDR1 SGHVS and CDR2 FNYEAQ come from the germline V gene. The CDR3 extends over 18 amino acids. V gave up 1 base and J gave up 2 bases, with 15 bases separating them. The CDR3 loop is CASSLEESGVPYNSPLHF. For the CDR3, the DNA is TGTGCCAGCAGCTTAGAGGAATCGGGAGTACCCTATAATTCACCCCTCCACTTT.

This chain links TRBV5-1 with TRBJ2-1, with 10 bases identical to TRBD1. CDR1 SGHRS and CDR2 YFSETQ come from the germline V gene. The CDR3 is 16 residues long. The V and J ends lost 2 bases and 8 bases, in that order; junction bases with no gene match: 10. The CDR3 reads CASSLMGQGYRDEQFF. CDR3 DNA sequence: TGCGCCAGCAGCTTAATGGGACAGGGGTATCGCGATGAGCAGTTCTTC.

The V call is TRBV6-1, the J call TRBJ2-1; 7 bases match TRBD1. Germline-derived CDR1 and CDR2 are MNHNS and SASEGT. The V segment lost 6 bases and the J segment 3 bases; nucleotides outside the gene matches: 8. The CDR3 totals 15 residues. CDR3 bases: TGTGCCAGCAGCACCTCCCGACAGGGCTACAATGAGCAGTTCTTC. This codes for CASSTSRQGYNEQFF.

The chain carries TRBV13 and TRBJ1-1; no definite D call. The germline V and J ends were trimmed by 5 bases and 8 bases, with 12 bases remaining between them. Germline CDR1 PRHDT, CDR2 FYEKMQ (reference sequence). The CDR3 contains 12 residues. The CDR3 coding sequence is TGTGCCAGCAGCGCCGTGGTGGACGAAGCTTTCTTT. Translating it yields CASSAVVDEAFF.

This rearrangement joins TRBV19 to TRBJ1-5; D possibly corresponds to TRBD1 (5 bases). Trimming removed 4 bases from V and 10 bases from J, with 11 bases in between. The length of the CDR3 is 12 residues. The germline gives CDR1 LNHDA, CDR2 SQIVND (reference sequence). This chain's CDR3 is CASSTDSLPQHF. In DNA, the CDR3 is TGTGCCAGTAGTACCGACAGTCTTCCCCAGCATTTT.

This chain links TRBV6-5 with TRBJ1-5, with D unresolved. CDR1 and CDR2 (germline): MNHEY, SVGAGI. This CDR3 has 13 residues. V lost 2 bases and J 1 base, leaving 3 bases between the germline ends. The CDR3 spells CASSYRSNQPQHF. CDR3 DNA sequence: TGTGCCAGCAGTTACCGGAGCAATCAGCCCCAGCATTTT.

In DNA form, the CDR3 reads TGTGCCAGCAGCTTAGCTTTAGCGCCCTACGAGCAGTACGTC. Its protein is CASSLALAPYEQYV. The chain employs TRBV7-9 and TRBJ2-7, with a weak D call TRBD2 (5 bases). CDR1 is SEHNR, CDR2 FQNEAQ, per germline (reference sequence). V lost 0 bases and J lost 2, with 8 bases in between. The CDR3 length is 14 residues.